Shown below are 10 T cell receptor beta chains from a single sample sequenced in a study of cytomegalovirus exposure and HLA in healthy donors. The PCR had 60 Vbeta and 13 Jbeta primers. Here immunoSEQ multiplex PCR was the method, and the copy in TCRdb shows in-frame clones only, minus some. The repertoire holds approximately 120,000 clones, with 69% as singletons. Sequenced material: PBMCs. Receptors were obtained from a woman in her seventies in good health and CMV-seropositive.

This clone was detected only once. The V and J genes are TRBV5-1 and TRBJ1-6, with a weak D call TRBD1 (6 bases). Trimming took 0 bases from V and 7 from J, leaving 11 bases between them. Germline V CDR1 and CDR2: SGHRS, YFSETQ. CDR3 length equals 15 residues. The CDR3 coding sequence is TGCGCCAGCAGCTTGGGTTTTCAGGGGAATTCACCCCTCCACTTT. It encodes CASSLGFQGNSPLHF.

This clone was counted at least ten times. The chain employs TRBV6-6 and TRBJ1-1, with D possibly matching TRBD1 (5 bases). CDR1 is MNHNY and CDR2 is SVGAGI in the germline V gene (reference sequence). V was clipped by 5 bases and J by 2 bases, with 9 bases between them. The CDR3 is 13 residues long. The CDR3 coding sequence is TGTGCCAGCAGTCGGGGGACTAACACTGAAGCTTTCTTT. Its protein product is CASSRGTNTEAFF.

This clone appeared once. The chain links TRBV6-6 to TRBJ1-2, with TRBD1 matching 11 bases. This CDR3 has 13 amino acids. The V gene end was trimmed by 8 bases and the J gene end by 3 bases; junction bases not matched to a gene: 2. In germline, CDR1 is MNHNY, CDR2 SVGAGI (reference sequence). The CDR3 DNA reads TGTGCCAGCGGGGGACAGGGGGACTATGGCTACACCTTC. This translates into CASGGQGDYGYTF.

The V gene is TRBV2, the J gene TRBJ2-3, with 7 positions matching TRBD2. V was pared by 7 bases and J by 4 bases, with 8 bases of the junction left unmatched. The length of the CDR3 is 14 residues. Germline V gene lookup returns CDR1 SNHLY and CDR2 FYNNEI. The CDR3 coding sequence is TGTGCCAGCAAAACCTCGCGGGGGTCAGATACGCAGTATTTT. It is translated as CASKTSRGSDTQYF.

This sequence joins TRBV30 and TRBJ1-1; a weak D match, TRBD1 (6 bases). Trimming cost V 0 bases and J 4 bases, with 12 bases left between them. Per germline, CDR1 GTSNPN and CDR2 SVGIG (reference sequence). The CDR3 runs to 14 residues. CDR3 DNA: TGTGCCTGGAGTGTATGGGACACTGGCACTGAAGCTTTCTTT. Its protein is CAWSVWDTGTEAFF. Combining the CDR3 with reference TRBV30 and TRBJ1-1 gives the whole variable domain SQTIHQWPATLVQPVGSPLSLECTVEGTSNPNLYWYRQAAGRGLQLLFYSVGIGQISSEVPQNLSASRPQDRQFILSSKKLLLSDSGFYLCAWSVWDTGTEAFFGQGTRLTVV.

This CDR3 is CASSSHAGNQPQHF. CDR3 bases: TGTGCCAGTAGTTCCCATGCGGGCAATCAGCCCCAGCATTTT. The chain carries TRBV19 and TRBJ1-5; D ambiguous. Trimming stripped 5 bases from V and 2 bases from J, with 10 bases between. Germline CDR1 is LNHDA and CDR2 is SQIVND (reference sequence). The CDR3 contains 14 residues.

This chain joins TRBV6-5 and TRBJ1-3, with 7 bases fitting TRBD1. The CDR3 is 16 residues long. Germline loops: CDR1 MNHEY, CDR2 SVGAGI. V gave up 0 bases and J gave up 7 bases; unmatched junction bases: 9. CDR3 sequence reads: CASSYSGQAGHNTIYF. The CDR3 DNA reads as TGTGCCAGCAGTTACTCAGGACAGGCAGGCCACAACACCATATATTTT.

The chain has TRBV7-3 and TRBJ2-1; no clear D gene. CDR1 and CDR2 from the germline V gene are SGHTA and FQGTGA. Between the trimmed V and J ends, which lost 5 bases and 9 bases, there was a span of 20 bases. The CDR3 is made up of 15 amino acids. CDR3 residues: CASSIDSFVSGEQFF. The CDR3 bases are TGTGCCAGCAGCATTGATAGCTTTGTATCGGGTGAGCAGTTCTTC.

V gene TRBV29-1 combines with J gene TRBJ2-1, with 9 bases identical to TRBD2. Germline trimming cut 2 bases from V and 4 bases from J; bases unmatched to any gene: 6. This CDR3 spans 15 amino acids. Germline V CDR1 and CDR2: SQVTM, ANQGSEA. The CDR3 spells CSVEWASGEYNEQFF. The CDR3 DNA is TGCAGCGTTGAATGGGCTAGCGGGGAATACAATGAGCAGTTCTTC.

This chain uses TRBV5-1 with TRBJ2-7; 9 bases are shared with TRBD2. The CDR3 sequence is 12 residues long. CDR1 SGHRS and CDR2 YFSETQ come from the germline V gene. Germline trimming cut 4 bases from V and 5 bases from J; bases unmatched to any gene: 1. CDR3 amino acids: CASSGTSHEQYF. In DNA form, the CDR3 reads TGCGCCAGCAGCGGGACTAGCCACGAGCAGTACTTC. Full variable domain (outside the CDR3, taken from reference TRBV5-1 and TRBJ2-7): KAGVTQTPRYLIKTRGQQVTLSCSPISGHRSVSWYQQTPGQGLQFLFEYFSETQRNKGNFPGRFSGRQFSNSRSEMNVSTLELGDSALYLCASSGTSHEQYFGPGTRLTVT.